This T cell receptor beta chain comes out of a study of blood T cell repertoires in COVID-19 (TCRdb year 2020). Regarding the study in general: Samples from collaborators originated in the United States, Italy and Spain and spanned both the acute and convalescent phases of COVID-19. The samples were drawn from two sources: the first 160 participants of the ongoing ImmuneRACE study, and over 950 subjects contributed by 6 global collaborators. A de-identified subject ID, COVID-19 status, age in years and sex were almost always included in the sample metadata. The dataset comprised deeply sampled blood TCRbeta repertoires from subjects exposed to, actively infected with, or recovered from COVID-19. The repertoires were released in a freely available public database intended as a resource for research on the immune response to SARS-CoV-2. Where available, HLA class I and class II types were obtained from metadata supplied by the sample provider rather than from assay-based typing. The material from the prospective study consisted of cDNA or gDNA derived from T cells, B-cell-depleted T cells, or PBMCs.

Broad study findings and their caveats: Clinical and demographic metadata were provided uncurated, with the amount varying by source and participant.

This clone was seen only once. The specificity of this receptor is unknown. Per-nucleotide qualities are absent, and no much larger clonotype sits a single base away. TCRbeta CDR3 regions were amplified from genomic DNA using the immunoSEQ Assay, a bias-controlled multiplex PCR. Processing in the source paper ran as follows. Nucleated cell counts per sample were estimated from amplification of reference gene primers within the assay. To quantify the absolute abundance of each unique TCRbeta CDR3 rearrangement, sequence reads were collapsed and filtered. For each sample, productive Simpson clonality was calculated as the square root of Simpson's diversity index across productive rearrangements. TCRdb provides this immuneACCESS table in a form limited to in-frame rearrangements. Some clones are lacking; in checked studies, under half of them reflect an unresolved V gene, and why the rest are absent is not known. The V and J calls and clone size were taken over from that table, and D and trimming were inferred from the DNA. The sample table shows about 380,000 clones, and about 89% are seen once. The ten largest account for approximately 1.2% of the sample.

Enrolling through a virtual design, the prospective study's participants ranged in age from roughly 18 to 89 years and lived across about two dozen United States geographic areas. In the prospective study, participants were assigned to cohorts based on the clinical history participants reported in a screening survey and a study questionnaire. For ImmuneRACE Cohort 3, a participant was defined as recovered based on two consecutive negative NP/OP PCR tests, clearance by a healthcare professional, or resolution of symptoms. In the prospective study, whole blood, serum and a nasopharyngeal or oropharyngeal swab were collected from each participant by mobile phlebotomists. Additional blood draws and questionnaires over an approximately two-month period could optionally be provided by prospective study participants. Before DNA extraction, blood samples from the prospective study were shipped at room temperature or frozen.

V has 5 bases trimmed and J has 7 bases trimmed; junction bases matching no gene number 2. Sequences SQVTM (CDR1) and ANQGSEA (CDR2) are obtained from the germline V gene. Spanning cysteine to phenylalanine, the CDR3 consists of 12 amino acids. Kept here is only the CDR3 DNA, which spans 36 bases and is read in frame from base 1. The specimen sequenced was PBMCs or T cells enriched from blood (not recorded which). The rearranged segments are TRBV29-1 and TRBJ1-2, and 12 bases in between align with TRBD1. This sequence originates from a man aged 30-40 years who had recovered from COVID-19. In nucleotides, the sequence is TGCAGCGTTTGGGACAGGGGGCTTGGCTACACCTTC. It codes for CSVWDRGLGYTF.